This T cell receptor (beta chain) was documented in a study of shared clonotypes between healthy human individuals. General study findings and limits: The study drew on few donors, limiting represented genetic and exposure-history diversity. Clonotype sharing among donors was thought likely to change with sequencing depth.

About this clone: No antigen is known for it.

Profiling relied on immunoSEQ multiplex PCR, and the TCRdb table lists in-frame clones only, not all of them. The table includes roughly 2.5 million clones, just over 90% detected once. Germline CDR1 SGHRS, CDR2 YFSETQ. V lost 7 bases, J lost 7 bases, and 8 bases lay in between. The CDR3 extends over 11 amino acids. This TCR was sampled from a man between 18 and 29 years old in good health. What was sequenced was naive CD4+ T cells sorted from blood. The subset was: CD45RA+ positively selected. The rearrangement links TRBV5-1 to TRBJ2-2; D is perhaps TRBD1 (6 bases). The CDR3 sequence: CASVQGGELFF. The DNA for the CDR3 is TGCGCCAGCGTACAGGGCGGGGAGCTGTTTTTT.